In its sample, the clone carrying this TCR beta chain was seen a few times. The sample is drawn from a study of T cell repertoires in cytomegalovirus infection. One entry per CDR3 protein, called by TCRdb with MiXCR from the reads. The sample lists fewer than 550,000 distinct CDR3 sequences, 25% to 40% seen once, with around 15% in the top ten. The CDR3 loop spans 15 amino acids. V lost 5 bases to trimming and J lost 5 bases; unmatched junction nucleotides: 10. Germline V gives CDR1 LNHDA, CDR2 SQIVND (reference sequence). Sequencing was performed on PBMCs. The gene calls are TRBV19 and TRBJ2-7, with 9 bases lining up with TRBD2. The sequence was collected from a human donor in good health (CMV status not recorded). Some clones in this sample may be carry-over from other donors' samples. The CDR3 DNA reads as TGTGCCAGTAGTCCTTTCCTAGCGGGGAATGACGAGCAGTACTTC. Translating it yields CASSPFLAGNDEQYF.